These 8 T cell receptor beta chains were sequenced from one sample in a study of cytomegalovirus exposure and HLA in healthy donors. The PCR was carried out with 60 Vbeta primers and 13 Jbeta primers. Using immunoSEQ multiplex PCR, the repertoire was profiled, and TCRdb retains in-frame clones only, with some absent. The repertoire holds about 130,000 clones, with less than 85% as singletons. The sample consisted of PBMCs. These receptors all stem from a male donor in good health and CMV-seronegative.

The chain combines TRBV5-1 with TRBJ2-5; 7 nucleotides agree with TRBD2. Germline lookup yields CDR1 SGHRS and CDR2 YFSETQ. J lost 5 bases, V lost 4 bases, and 8 bases had no gene match. This CDR3 is built from 14 residues. The CDR3 DNA reads TGCGCCAGCAGCCTGGGAGGGTTTCGGGAGACCCAGTACTTC. It encodes CASSLGGFRETQYF.

The chain links TRBV19 to TRBJ1-5; D remains unclear. There are 12 residues in the CDR3. Germline V gives CDR1 LNHDA, CDR2 SQIVND (reference sequence). V gave up 6 bases and J gave up 5 bases, with 8 bases separating them. The CDR3 DNA reads as TGTGCCAGTAGCGACAAGTATCAGCCCCAGCATTTT. This codes for CASSDKYQPQHF.

This chain connects TRBV30 to TRBJ1-2, with unresolved D. This CDR3 spans 15 amino acids. V was cut by 0 bases and J by 8 bases, with 19 bases left in between. In germline, CDR1 is GTSNPN, CDR2 SVGIG (reference sequence). CDR3 bases: TGTGCCTGGAGTGTAGACGGACTCGTATTGGTGGGCTACACCTTC. Translation gives CAWSVDGLVLVGYTF.

In its sample, this clone was seen a few times. The V call is TRBV2, the J call TRBJ1-4; D perhaps matches TRBD1 (6 bases). The length of the CDR3 is 16 residues. Germline V gives CDR1 SNHLY, CDR2 FYNNEI. Between the trimmed V and J ends, which lost 3 bases and 8 bases, there was a span of 19 bases. CDR3 sequence (DNA): TGTGCCAGCAGTGAGGGTAGTGTTCCGGGGGGCGAAAAACTGTTTTTT. Translated, it gives CASSEGSVPGGEKLFF.

The gene calls are TRBV5-1 and TRBJ2-1; 8 nucleotides line up with TRBD2. The CDR3 totals 18 residues. J lost 0 bases, V lost 4 bases, and 12 bases had no gene match. CDR1 is SGHRS, CDR2 YFSETQ, per germline. CDR3 sequence: CASSPVSSGTSSYNEQFF. Written as DNA, the CDR3 is TGCGCCAGCAGCCCCGTGTCTTCCGGGACTAGCTCCTACAATGAGCAGTTCTTC.

In DNA, the CDR3 is TGTGCCAGCAGCTCCGAGCTAGCGGAAATCTATAATGAGCAGTTCTTC. Protein product: CASSSELAEIYNEQFF. V is TRBV7-9 and J is TRBJ2-1; 7 positions match TRBD2. Trimming removed 4 bases from V and 7 bases from J; junction bases left unmatched: 13. Germline CDR1 and CDR2: SEHNR and FQNEAQ (reference sequence). The length of the CDR3 is 16 residues.

This chain connects TRBV11-3 to TRBJ2-2; D is possibly TRBD2 (7 bases). V was cut by 5 bases and J by 0 bases, with 13 bases left in between. The CDR3 loop spans 16 amino acids. Germline V gene lookup returns CDR1 SGHNT and CDR2 YENEEA. CDR3 nucleotide sequence: TGTGCCAGCAGCCTGGGGGGGCGCGCGAACACCGGGGAGCTGTTTTTT. It translates to CASSLGGRANTGELFF.

This chain connects TRBV19 to TRBJ1-2; D is unresolved. Trimming left V 1 base short and J 4 bases short, with 16 bases between. The CDR3 has 16 amino acids. The germline V gene encodes CDR1 LNHDA and CDR2 SQIVND (reference sequence). CDR3 DNA: TGTGCCAGTAGTATAGCCCCGAGCGGGTACGGCTATGGCTACACCTTC. It yields the protein CASSIAPSGYGYGYTF.